This record covers a single TCR beta chain. Primers: 60 Vbeta forward and 13 Jbeta reverse. Sequencing used immunoSEQ multiplex PCR; TCRdb keeps in-frame clones, though not all of them. Here the sample spans about 170,000 clones, about four fifths being singletons. This specimen belongs to a study of cytomegalovirus exposure and HLA in healthy donors. V was pared by 4 bases and J by 8 bases, with 8 bases between. CDR3 length: 11 amino acids. CDR1 and CDR2 (germline): KGHSH, LQKENI. This clonotype originated in a male donor in good health and CMV-seronegative. Sequencing was carried out using PBMCs. V and J are TRBV18 and TRBJ1-1, with unresolved D. The CDR3, as DNA: TGTGCCAGCTCACTTCTAGGCGAAGCTTTCTTT. Translated: CASSLLGEAFF.